There are a few counts of the clone carrying this T cell receptor (beta chain). This specimen comes from a study of patients and donors after allogeneic stem cell transplantation. MiXCR was run by TCRdb on the RT-PCR reads, yielding one entry per CDR3 protein. Found here are hundreds of thousands of distinct CDR3 sequences, 16% of them singletons; the top ten hold less than 9.5%. The CDR3 covers 14 residues. Germline V lookup: CDR1 MNHEY, CDR2 SMNVEV (reference sequence). J lost 4 bases, V lost 7 bases, and 7 bases had no gene match. V and J are TRBV27 and TRBJ2-3; TRBD2 matches 8 bases. The specimen sequenced was blood, either unsorted or a sorted T cell fraction (not recorded which). This sequence was found in a human donor who was either an allogeneic HSCT recipient or a stem cell or donor lymphocyte infusion donor (not recorded which). It is not recorded whose cells these are; they may come from a transplant donor. CDR3 loop: CASNPAGVPDTQYF. The CDR3 nucleotides are TGTGCCAGCAATCCAGCGGGAGTGCCAGATACGCAGTATTTT.